This TCR beta chain was retrieved from a study of cytomegalovirus exposure and HLA in healthy donors. PCR used 60 Vbeta primers and 13 Jbeta primers. Repertoires were generated with immunoSEQ multiplex PCR, while TCRdb's copy carries only in-frame clones and drops some. The data show fewer than 250,000 clones, 70% to 75% seen once. Of note for this clone: Its specificity is not known.

Broader study findings: A further, later analysis showed that HLA-associated TCR beta chains (compared with equally common others) were more clonally expanded.

The source of this sequence is a man aged 25 to 40 in good health and CMV-seropositive. The material sequenced was PBMCs.

DNA for the CDR3: TGTGCCAGCAAGGACAGGGGCCAAGAGACCCAGTACTTC. This encodes CASKDRGQETQYF. The chain uses TRBV11-3 and TRBJ2-5, with 9 bases that match TRBD1. CDR3 length equals 13 residues. Germline V gives CDR1 SGHNT, CDR2 YENEEA. J lost 1 base, V lost 7 bases, and 1 base had no gene match.